This T cell receptor beta chain was captured in a study of cytomegalovirus exposure and HLA in healthy donors. Across the study: The same platform was used for the 90 to 150 validation repertoires as for the 666 first-cohort repertoires, as reported in a later analysis. General study findings and limits: Cytomegalovirus association was listed for around 170 TCR beta chains.

Remarks on this clone: Its matching antigen is unknown.

The repertoire was sequenced with immunoSEQ multiplex PCR; TCRdb's copy has only in-frame clones and lacks some. The repertoire holds 250,000 to 400,000 clones, with approximately 88% as singletons. These donors were members of the roughly 120-subject validation cohort, a group separate from the approximately 640-subject first cohort. Trimming removed 1 base from V and 2 bases from J, with 13 bases in between. From germline, CDR1 is SGHRS and CDR2 YFSETQ. CDR3 length equals 15 residues. The sequenced sample consisted of PBMCs. The sequence came from a man younger than 40 in good health and CMV-seronegative. The J gene is TRBJ2-7, the V gene TRBV5-1, with D unresolved. This CDR3 reads CASSLRDVGPYEQYF. CDR3 nucleotide sequence: TGCGCCAGCAGCTTGAGAGACGTGGGCCCCTACGAGCAGTACTTC.